Following are 20 T cell receptor beta chains from one sample sequenced in a study of cytomegalovirus exposure and HLA in healthy donors. PCR employed 60 Vbeta and 13 Jbeta primers. Clones were sequenced by immunoSEQ multiplex PCR, and TCRdb holds only the in-frame ones, with some missing. The sample has around 170,000 clones, more than 60% seen once. Material: PBMCs. The receptors were sampled from a woman aged 40 to 49 in good health and CMV-seropositive.

The chain combines TRBV2 with TRBJ2-2, with 10 bases that match TRBD1. This CDR3 has 15 residues. J was trimmed by 6 bases and V by 7 bases; bases with no gene match: 8. Germline lookup yields CDR1 SNHLY and CDR2 FYNNEI. DNA for the CDR3: TGTGCCAGCAACCCGCGGACAGGGGGATCCGGGGAGCTGTTTTTT. Amino acid sequence: CASNPRTGGSGELFF.

The V and J genes are TRBV18 and TRBJ1-4; 8 bases fit TRBD1. Per the germline V gene, CDR1 is KGHSH and CDR2 is LQKENI. The CDR3 covers 15 residues. V dropped 1 base and J dropped 8; count of bases not matched to a gene: 6. The CDR3 DNA reads as TGTGCCAGCTCACCACGGGGAGACAGGGGCGAAAAACTGTTTTTT. This encodes CASSPRGDRGEKLFF.

The chain couples TRBV28 to TRBJ1-2, with D possibly TRBD1 on 6 matching bases. The CDR3 spans 16 residues. Germline-derived CDR1 and CDR2 are MDHEN and SYDVKM. V was clipped by 5 bases and J by 1 base, with 17 bases between them. The CDR3 DNA is TGTGCCAGCAGTCCCGGAGGACAGAGAATTAACTATGGCTACACCTTC. It is translated as CASSPGGQRINYGYTF.

CDR3 loop: CASSLQTGARYNSPLHF. The CDR3 DNA follows: TGTGCCAGCAGCTTACAAACAGGGGCCCGCTATAATTCACCCCTCCACTTT. The V and J genes are TRBV7-3 and TRBJ1-6, with 7 bases lining up with TRBD1. The J segment lost 3 bases and the V segment lost 2 bases, leaving 7 bases of the junction unmatched. CDR1 and CDR2 from the germline V gene are SGHTA and FQGTGA. This CDR3 contains 17 residues. Full variable domain (outside the CDR3, taken from reference TRBV7-3 and TRBJ1-6): GAGVSQTPSNKVTEKGKYVELRCDPISGHTALYWYRQSLGQGPEFLIYFQGTGAADDSGLPNDRFFAVRPEGSVSTLKIQRTERGDSAVYLCASSLQTGARYNSPLHFGNGTRLTVT.

This clone showed up just once. Its ends do not fully match the called genes, so a read error is possible. The chain is built from TRBV5-1 and TRBJ2-7; 8 bases align to TRBD2. Germline CDR1 SGHRS, CDR2 YFSETQ. The CDR3 extends over 14 amino acids. As DNA, the CDR3 is TGCGCCAGCAGCTTGATAGCGGGGCCCTACGGGCAGTACTTC. This codes for CASSLIAGPYGQYF.

The rearrangement links TRBV18 to TRBJ2-3, with D possibly matching TRBD1 (5 bases). The germline V and J ends were trimmed by 2 bases and 2 bases, with 11 bases remaining between them. CDR1 and CDR2 from the germline V gene are KGHSH and LQKENI. This CDR3 is 15 amino acids long. This CDR3 is CASSPSREHTDTQYF. CDR3 bases: TGTGCCAGCTCACCATCCAGGGAACACACAGATACGCAGTATTTT.

The chain carries TRBV7-3 and TRBJ2-3; the D gene is possibly TRBD1 (7 bases). The CDR3 loop spans 16 amino acids. The V gene's germline CDR1 is SGHTA and CDR2 FQGTGA. Trimming cost V 1 base and J 2 bases, with 13 bases left between them. The CDR3 bases are TGTGCCAGCAGCTTAAGAGGGGGCGGGAACACAGATACGCAGTATTTT. It yields the protein CASSLRGGGNTDTQYF.

This clone was seen only once. The rearrangement uses TRBV6-5 and TRBJ1-1; D remains ambiguous. V dropped 6 bases and J dropped 0 bases, with 14 bases sitting between them. Germline-derived CDR1 and CDR2 are MNHEY and SVGAGI. The CDR3 covers 15 residues. The CDR3 nucleotides are TGTGCCAGCAGGTCTCCCCAGACTATGAACACTGAAGCTTTCTTT. Its protein is CASRSPQTMNTEAFF.

This chain joins TRBV4-1 and TRBJ2-5; D is perhaps TRBD2 (5 bases). The J call may be in error: the DNA end matches TRBJ2-7 better. The length of the CDR3 is 16 residues. Germline values: CDR1 MGHRA, CDR2 YSYEKL. The CDR3 reads CASSQEGGGYSYEQYF. In DNA form, the CDR3 reads TGCGCCAGCAGCCAAGAGGGCGGCGGGTACTCCTACGAGCAGTACTTC.

The genes are TRBV5-6 and TRBJ1-1, with D maybe TRBD1 (6 bases). The CDR3 runs 15 residues. The V gene's germline CDR1 is SGHDT and CDR2 YYEEEE. Trimming took off 4 bases at V and 1 base at J, with 14 bases between the two ends. The CDR3 DNA sequence: TGTGCCAGCAGCCGGGCGGGGGGGCCGAACACTGAAGCTTTCTTT. This translates into CASSRAGGPNTEAFF.

V and J are TRBV2 and TRBJ2-3; tentatively, D is TRBD2 (7 bases). This CDR3 is 14 amino acids long. V was cut by 8 bases and J by 4 bases, with 16 bases left in between. Germline lookup yields CDR1 SNHLY and CDR2 FYNNEI. The CDR3 region is CASRKGGQADTQYF. The CDR3 bases are TGTGCCAGCCGGAAGGGGGGGCAGGCAGATACGCAGTATTTT.

The chain couples TRBV2 to TRBJ2-1; 9 nucleotides align to TRBD1. The trim removed 3 bases at V and 9 bases at J, leaving 6 bases unmatched. The CDR3 consists of 14 residues. Germline V lookup: CDR1 SNHLY, CDR2 FYNNEI. CDR3 coding DNA: TGTGCCAGCAGTGAGGGGACAGGGCTTGCTGAGCAGTTCTTC. The encoded protein is CASSEGTGLAEQFF. The entire variable domain, with the rest obtained from reference TRBV2 and TRBJ2-1, is as follows: EPEVTQTPSHQVTQMGQEVILRCVPISNHLYFYWYRQILGQKVEFLVSFYNNEISEKSEIFDDQFSVERPDGSNFTLKIRSTKLEDSAMYFCASSEGTGLAEQFFGPGTRLTVL.

V gene TRBV28 combines with J gene TRBJ2-3, with 8 bases aligning to TRBD2. The V and J ends lost 5 bases and 3 bases, in that order; junction bases with no gene match: 13. CDR1 and CDR2 from the germline V gene are MDHEN and SYDVKM. The CDR3 runs 17 residues. The CDR3 sequence is CASSPLGSGDITDTQYF. In nucleotides, the CDR3 is TGTGCCAGCAGTCCTCTGGGTAGCGGGGATATAACAGATACGCAGTATTTT.

The CDR3 region is CASSLEDRGLNGYTF. In DNA form, the CDR3 reads TGTGCCAGCAGTCTCGAAGACAGGGGGCTTAATGGCTACACCTTC. This chain connects TRBV6-4 to TRBJ1-2; TRBD1 aligns across 10 bases. V trimming: 5 bases; J trimming: 6 bases; junction bases outside the gene matches: 9. The CDR3 consists of 15 residues. The germline V gene has CDR1 MRHNA and CDR2 SNTAGT.

The table lists this clone with a count of one. The chain is built from TRBV5-1 and TRBJ2-5, with TRBD2 matching over 11 bases. CDR3 length equals 15 residues. J was trimmed by 5 bases and V by 2 bases; bases with no gene match: 5. Germline CDR1 and CDR2: SGHRS and YFSETQ. Here the CDR3 reads CASSFSGGAEETQYF. Here the CDR3 DNA reads TGCGCCAGCAGCTTTAGCGGGGGGGCCGAGGAGACCCAGTACTTC.

The rearrangement joins TRBV9 to TRBJ2-5, with D unresolved. V was pared by 0 bases and J by 4 bases, with 10 bases between. The CDR3 sequence is 14 residues long. From germline, CDR1 is SGDLS and CDR2 YYNGEE. CDR3 region: CASSVDVSVETQYF. The DNA for the CDR3 is TGTGCCAGCAGCGTAGACGTTAGTGTAGAGACCCAGTACTTC.

The rearrangement joins TRBV4-3 to TRBJ2-7; 9 nucleotides match TRBD1. The CDR3 spans 15 residues. Trimming removed 2 bases from V and 3 bases from J; junction bases left unmatched: 5. The germline gives CDR1 LGHNA, CDR2 YSLEER. The CDR3: CASSQQTGGLYEQYF. The CDR3 bases are TGCGCCAGCAGCCAACAGACAGGGGGTCTCTACGAGCAGTACTTC.

This clone came up a few times. The identical CDR3 is also encoded by other nucleotide sequences in the sample. V and J are TRBV27 and TRBJ1-1; D gene ambiguous. Germline CDR1 MNHEY, CDR2 SMNVEV (reference sequence). With 6 bases removed from V and 3 bases from J, the gap between germline ends came to 17 bases. The CDR3 spans 15 residues. The CDR3 sequence is CASRLVGRYDTEAFF. CDR3 coding DNA: TGTGCCAGCAGGTTAGTTGGCAGGTATGACACTGAAGCTTTCTTT.

The rearrangement links TRBV2 to TRBJ2-3, with 7 nucleotides matching TRBD1. V dropped 5 bases and J dropped 12; count of bases not matched to a gene: 11. The CDR3 consists of 13 residues. The germline V gene encodes CDR1 SNHLY and CDR2 FYNNEI. The CDR3 DNA reads as TGTGCCAGCAGTAGGGGTAGTGACAGGGTCCAGTATTTT. Translation: CASSRGSDRVQYF.

In nucleotides, the CDR3 is TGTGCCTGGAGTGTACAGGGACAAGTTAATGAAAAACTGTTTTTT. Translated, it gives CAWSVQGQVNEKLFF. The genes are TRBV30 and TRBJ1-4, with D maybe TRBD1 (6 bases). Per germline, CDR1 GTSNPN and CDR2 SVGIG (reference sequence). The CDR3 sequence is 15 residues long. The germline V and J ends were trimmed by 0 bases and 4 bases, with 12 bases remaining between them.